The text below deals with one T cell receptor beta chain. The antigen is not known. Barcoded TCR alpha and TCR beta cDNA libraries with UMIs came from 5'RACE using constant-segment primers. TCRdb fed the 5' RACE reads into MiXCR, producing one record per CDR3 protein. The data contain about 210,000 distinct CDR3 sequences, more than 9% of them singletons. The sample comes from a study of T-cell memory formation after mild COVID-19. Overall study context: The study found TCR clusters largely donor specific.

General study points: Among clones contracting day 15 to 85, CD4/CD8 was balanced, whereas later expanders leaned CD4+.

The CDR3 length is 15 residues. In germline, CDR1 is KGHDR, CDR2 SFDVKD. Trimming at V came to 4 bases and at J to 4 bases, leaving 8 bases not matched to a gene. The sequenced sample was PBMCs or a T cell subset sorted from them (not recorded which). The chain recombines TRBV24-1 with TRBJ2-5; 7 bases fit TRBD2. The clonotype was recovered from a man younger than 35 who had mild COVID-19 (a few samples of this study predate the infection). Cell type and time point are not known. The CDR3 DNA reads as TGTGCCACCAGTGACCCACGGGGGGATATAGAGACCCAGTACTTC. It is translated as CATSDPRGDIETQYF.